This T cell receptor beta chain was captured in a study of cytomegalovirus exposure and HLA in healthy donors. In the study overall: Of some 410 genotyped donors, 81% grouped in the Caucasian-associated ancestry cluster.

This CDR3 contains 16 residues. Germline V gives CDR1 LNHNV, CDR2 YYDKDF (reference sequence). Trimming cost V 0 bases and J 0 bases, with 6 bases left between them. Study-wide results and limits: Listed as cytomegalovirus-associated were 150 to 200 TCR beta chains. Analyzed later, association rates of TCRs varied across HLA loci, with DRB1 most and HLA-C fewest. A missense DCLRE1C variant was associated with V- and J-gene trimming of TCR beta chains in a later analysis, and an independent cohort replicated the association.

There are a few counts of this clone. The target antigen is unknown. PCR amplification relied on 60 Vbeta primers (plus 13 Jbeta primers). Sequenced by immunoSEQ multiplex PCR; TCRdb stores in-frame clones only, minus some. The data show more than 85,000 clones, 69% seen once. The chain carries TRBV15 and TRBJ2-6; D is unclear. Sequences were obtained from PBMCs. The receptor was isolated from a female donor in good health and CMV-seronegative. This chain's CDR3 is CATSRDSDSGANVLTF. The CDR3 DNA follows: TGTGCCACCAGCAGAGACAGCGACTCTGGGGCCAACGTCCTGACTTTC.